The clone carrying this T cell receptor (beta chain) has a handful of counts. The antigen remains undetermined. MiXCR, applied by TCRdb to the 5' RACE reads, yields one record per CDR3 protein. Of about 320,000 distinct CDR3 sequences in the sample, around 11% were seen once. The data originate from a study of T cells after yellow fever vaccination. Whole-study findings and limits: Sorted repertoires could include abundant contaminating clonotypes from bulk cells.

This CDR3 spans 14 amino acids. V shed 3 bases and J shed 9 bases, with 15 bases lying between them. Germline-derived CDR1 and CDR2 are SGHAT and FQNNGV. This specimen consisted of CD4+ T cells sorted from PBMCs, obtained 45 days after the yellow fever booster vaccination. The V and J genes are TRBV11-2 and TRBJ2-1, with D hard to call. This TCR was sampled from a man younger than 35 who received the YFV17D yellow fever vaccine. The CDR3 protein is CASSFPRPGPEQFF. The CDR3 region has the DNA TGTGCCAGCAGCTTCCCCCGTCCGGGTCCTGAGCAGTTCTTC.